This TCR beta chain was captured in a study of technical replicates of blood from a handful of donors. J was trimmed by 0 bases and V by 6 bases; bases with no gene match: 6. This CDR3 contains 15 residues. Germline V lookup: CDR1 SGHKS, CDR2 YYEKEE (reference sequence). Profiled with immunoSEQ multiplex PCR; TCRdb holds only in-frame clones, not every one. This sample has just under 100,000 clones, with 95% found just once. The clonotype originates from a human donor in good health. The sequencing sample was made of T cells isolated from PBMCs. The J gene is TRBJ2-1, the V gene TRBV5-5, with 7 bases identical to TRBD2. CDR3 residues: CASTAREGSYNEQFF. CDR3 DNA: TGTGCCAGCACCGCGAGGGAGGGCTCCTACAATGAGCAGTTCTTC.